This entry is about one T cell receptor (beta chain). The antigen is unknown. The source of the sample is a study of T cell responses to AZD1222 COVID-19 vaccine. The study, taken as a whole, reports: Just a handful of AZD1222 recipients tested seropositive at baseline.

Generated by immunoSEQ multiplex PCR, the TCRdb table keeps only in-frame clones and is missing some. The repertoire holds about 120,000 clones, with around 84% as singletons. V shed 2 bases and J shed 0 bases, with 10 bases lying between them. Germline CDR1 is KGHSH and CDR2 is LQKENI. This CDR3 region has 15 residues. This sequence was found in an adult who received the AZD1222 COVID-19 vaccine. The genes are TRBV18 and TRBJ1-1, with no clear D. The specimen was peripheral blood, collected 28 days after the second AZD1222 dose. The CDR3 bases are TGTGCCAGCTCACCATTCAGAATTATGAACACTGAAGCTTTCTTT. Amino acid sequence: CASSPFRIMNTEAFF.